Listed below are T cell receptor beta chains from one sample, sequenced in a study of tumor-infiltrating lymphocytes in primary liver carcinoma. TCRdb independently ran MiXCR on the multiplex PCR reads; one entry per CDR3 protein. The repertoire holds about 33,000 distinct CDR3 sequences, with over 65% as singletons. Sequencing input: liver tumor tissue from sampling region 5. The receptor source for this set is a man aged 35-49 years with primary liver carcinoma and hepatitis B virus infection. Both conserved end residues are trimmed from each CDR3. Clone sizes are given selectively: once, few, many, or a class where the clone is expanded.

J | V | size | CDR3
TRBJ1-6 | TRBV12-3/TRBV12-4 | - | ASNLMNLPFH
TRBJ2-5 | TRBV29-1 | - | SLAASQETRY
TRBJ2-7 | TRBV4-2 | - | ARSEKPGLGGGPHEQY
TRBJ2-1 | TRBV5-1 | - | VSSLSGGANEQF
TRBJ2-7 | TRBV12-3/TRBV12-4 | - | ASNSGQGANYEHY
TRBJ2-7 | TRBV4-3 | - | ANSQDPRSCEQY
TRBJ1-2 | TRBV2 | - | ASKGTLDYGYT
TRBJ2-1 | TRBV24-1 | once | ATSDLRLDRGDNGQF
TRBJ2-5 | TRBV7-9 | - | ASSSIRGGYQETQY
TRBJ1-4 | TRBV4-1 | - | AGSLTGTGGEKLF
TRBJ2-3 | TRBV11-2 | few | VTSLAPLAIDTQY
TRBJ2-2 | TRBV11-2 | - | VSSPDYWAGKLF
TRBJ2-3 | TRBV10-3 | - | AIKERERNADTQY
TRBJ2-7 | TRBV10-3 | - | AITELSGLAGGFSYKQY
TRBJ2-5 | TRBV24-1 | - | VTSAGDPRKETQY
TRBJ2-5 | TRBV11-2 | - | ASSQTPDRGKETLY
TRBJ1-4 | TRBV11-2 | - | VSSIDGFADEKLF
TRBJ2-2 | TRBV11-2 | - | VSSLTDTGGPF
TRBJ2-2 | TRBV4-1 | - | ANNDLDKGLTGELF
TRBJ1-1 | TRBV6-5 | - | ASSCFRQLNTETF
TRBJ1-2 | TRBV28 | - | ASSSRWGDLTNYGYT
TRBJ2-5 | TRBV5-1 | - | ASSLQPLGKETQY
TRBJ1-1 | TRBV10-3 | once | AICEGHATLNTEAF
TRBJ2-7 | TRBV6-2/TRBV6-3 | - | TSSCSAYEQY
TRBJ2-1 | TRBV5-4 | - | TSNLGQYNEQF
TRBJ2-3 | TRBV11-2 | few | ASRRQPIDPTDTQY
TRBJ2-7 | TRBV7-9 | - | ASSLEGETYERY
TRBJ1-1 | TRBV5-4 | - | ASSFGGQTNTEAF
TRBJ2-3 | TRBV13 | many | ASSLRSIDTQY
TRBJ2-7 | TRBV29-1 | - | SVRDRVQYEQY
TRBJ2-1 | TRBV11-2 | - | ASSLSLVAFFGNDQL
TRBJ1-1 | TRBV6-2/TRBV6-3 | - | VSNLRQGRFLYTEAF
TRBJ2-5 | TRBV29-1 | - | SRPTQGVETQY
TRBJ1-2 | TRBV11-2 | - | ASSYTGGSSSGFT
TRBJ2-7 | TRBV9 | - | ASSVATLTEQY
TRBJ2-1 | TRBV6-6 | - | TISYSTSGSSYNEQF
TRBJ2-1 | TRBV29-1 | - | NVRQGGNEQS
TRBJ2-7 | TRBV5-6 | once | ASKAGGTYEQY
TRBJ2-7 | TRBV10-3 | - | AITERSGLAGGFSYQQY
TRBJ2-4 | TRBV6-2/TRBV6-3 | - | ACNYGGALGGIQY
TRBJ2-5 | TRBV5-6 | few | ASSFDRQETQY
TRBJ2-2 | TRBV12-3/TRBV12-4 | - | ASSPRTVELF
TRBJ2-3 | TRBV5-5 | - | VSSSPDGSSTDTQY
TRBJ2-7 | TRBV30 | medium-sized | AWSVGGSSVYEQY
TRBJ2-7 | TRBV5-1 | many | ASATSGTEQY
TRBJ2-7 | TRBV11-2 | - | ASSQRTGRTYEQH
TRBJ2-3 | TRBV11-3 | - | ASSLVCGRTDTHY
TRBJ2-7 | TRBV5-4 | - | ASSLDRGNLYEQY